Here is one T cell receptor beta chain with its context. Its specific antigen is unknown. Base qualities were left out, and no much larger clone turns up one base away. The data belong to a study of shared clonotypes between healthy human individuals (dated by TCRdb to 2020 to 2022). Regarding the study in general: The cohort comprised two women and a few men aged 18 to 49 years. Each donor's leukapheresis produced roughly between roughly 0.85 and 9.5 billion PBMCs. Blood TCR repertoires of roughly 5 healthy adults were deeply sequenced to estimate repertoire size and the extent of clonotype sharing between individuals. Per donor, three plates each were used for CD4 naive and CD4 memory, two for CD8 naive, and one for CD8 memory. To increase sequencing depth and limit assay-specific biases, different laboratories used diverse techniques to prepare libraries and sequence TCR repertoires. Beyond this particular receptor, the publication reports: Sampling was limited to blood, and TCR repertoires in tissue likely differ from TCR repertoires in blood. Naive subsets generally had larger estimated clonotype richness than memory subsets did. Incomplete sequencing was indicated by rarefaction of sorted-subset datasets, despite the large sequencing depth. Compared with non-shared clonotypes, the clonotypes found in all four sorted-subset donors had higher generation probabilities. Across a few donors, about 5.2% of naive CD4, 3% to 4% of naive CD8, approximately 2.5% of memory CD4, and around 0.4% of memory CD8 clonotypes were shared. Based on pairwise subsampling, the degree of clonotype sharing among donors was expected to be affected by sequencing depth. The genetic and exposure-history diversity represented was limited by the small number of donors.

CD8 naive samples were obtained by positive selection for CCR7 among CD45RO-negative cells, yielding a CD45RA+CCR7+ population from which TemRA cells were excluded. The donors were healthy, HIV-negative adults who had no recently reported acute infections or vaccinations. Every donor was a Caucasian adult living in Nashville, Tennessee, USA. Blood was collected by leukapheresis, and PBMCs were isolated by Ficoll-Histopaque density gradient centrifugation and then cryopreserved in liquid nitrogen vapor phase. Purity and quantity of every magnetically sorted T cell population were checked by analytical flow cytometry. Genomic DNA was isolated from each sorted fraction and quantified by UV absorbance on a Nanodrop 2000c. Using the deep immunoSEQ assay, TCR CDR3 regions were amplified from genomic DNA by multiplex PCR. Extracted genomic DNA from each cell subset was spread evenly across all wells of several immunoSEQ 96-well plates, with each plate serving as a replicate. For sorted subsets, about 0.2 ug genomic DNA, equal to 30,000 or so T cell genomes, was loaded into each replicate PCR. Purified libraries were measured with a Qubit 3.0 fluorometer, size-checked on a Bioanalyzer 2100, and measured again with the KAPA Library Quantification kit. Each immunoSEQ 96-well plate was sequenced on its own single-read 150-cycle Illumina NextSeq 550 flow cell. The authors' analysis ran thus. The immunoSEQ output contained only junctional sequences without quality scores, so filtering could not match that applied to full-length reads. To assign V/J genes and CDR3, sequences were annotated against IMGT germline references using PyIR, a Python wrapper for IgBLAST v1.9. Reads were removed for weak V/J assignments (E-value above 1e-6), missing CDR3, stop codons, out-of-frame junctions, or ambiguous translated residues. V3J clonotypes were defined as sequences sharing the same inferred V gene, J gene, and CDR3 amino acid sequence. Percentage overlap between repertoires was calculated by dividing the number of shared unique clonotypes by the size of the smaller repertoire. Three approaches were used to assess repertoire richness: RTK rarefaction, the Chao1 estimator, and Recon v2.1 estimates of unobserved clonotypes. Generation probabilities for all TCRbeta clonotypes obtained by the gDNA method from four donors were computed using OLGA. The source is immuneACCESS, and TCRdb retained only in-frame sequences with V and J called. Part of the clones is not carried over; for the studies checked, unresolved V genes explain less than half of this, and the remainder is unexplained. V and J calls and clone size are as listed in that table; D and trimming were resolved from the DNA. A total of 800,000 or so clones appear in this sample, just over 95% of them only once. The biggest ten clones account for around 0.25% of the sample.

Between the V and J ends, shortened by 2 bases and 3 bases respectively, the junction contains 11 bases. From cysteine to phenylalanine, the CDR3 is 14 amino acids long. The kept DNA is CDR3 alone, 42 bases in frame from the first base. CDR1 LGHNA and CDR2 YSLEER are derived from the germline V gene. The TCR was taken from a man aged 25-45 years in good health. Sequences were obtained from naive CD8+ T cells sorted from blood. The cell subset or site tag for this specimen amounts to: CD45RA+CCR7+. The chain employs TRBV4-3 and TRBJ2-7, and possibly TRBD1, on 5 matching bases. The bases read TGCGCCAGCAGCCAAACCGACAGTTACTACGAGCAGTACTTC. Translated, it gives CASSQTDSYYEQYF.